The present TCR beta chain was sequenced within a study of human T cells and chemical hapten exposure. The CDR3 contains 13 residues. V was trimmed by 6 bases and J by 4 bases, leaving 12 bases between them. Time point defined: patch test 2, 6 weeks after DPC sensitization. Treatment of the sample: therapeutic diphenylcyclopropenone sensitization with weekly scalp DPC. TCRdb ran MiXCR on the RACE reads and lists one entry per CDR3 protein. The sample holds about 40,000 distinct CDR3 sequences; roughly 3.3% are singletons and the top ten take less than 8.5%. In this sample, this clonotype turned up many times.

This chain links TRBV12-3 or TRBV12-4 with TRBJ2-5, with D unresolved. This receptor was identified in a middle-aged man with alopecia areata. Some clones in this sample may be carry-over from other donors' samples. The source material was whole blood, sampled in connection with sensitization to the hapten diphenylcyclopropenone (DPC). The CDR3 nucleotides read TGTGCCAGCAGCTGGCGGTTGGGAGAGACCCAGTACTTC. Encoded protein: CASSWRLGETQYF.